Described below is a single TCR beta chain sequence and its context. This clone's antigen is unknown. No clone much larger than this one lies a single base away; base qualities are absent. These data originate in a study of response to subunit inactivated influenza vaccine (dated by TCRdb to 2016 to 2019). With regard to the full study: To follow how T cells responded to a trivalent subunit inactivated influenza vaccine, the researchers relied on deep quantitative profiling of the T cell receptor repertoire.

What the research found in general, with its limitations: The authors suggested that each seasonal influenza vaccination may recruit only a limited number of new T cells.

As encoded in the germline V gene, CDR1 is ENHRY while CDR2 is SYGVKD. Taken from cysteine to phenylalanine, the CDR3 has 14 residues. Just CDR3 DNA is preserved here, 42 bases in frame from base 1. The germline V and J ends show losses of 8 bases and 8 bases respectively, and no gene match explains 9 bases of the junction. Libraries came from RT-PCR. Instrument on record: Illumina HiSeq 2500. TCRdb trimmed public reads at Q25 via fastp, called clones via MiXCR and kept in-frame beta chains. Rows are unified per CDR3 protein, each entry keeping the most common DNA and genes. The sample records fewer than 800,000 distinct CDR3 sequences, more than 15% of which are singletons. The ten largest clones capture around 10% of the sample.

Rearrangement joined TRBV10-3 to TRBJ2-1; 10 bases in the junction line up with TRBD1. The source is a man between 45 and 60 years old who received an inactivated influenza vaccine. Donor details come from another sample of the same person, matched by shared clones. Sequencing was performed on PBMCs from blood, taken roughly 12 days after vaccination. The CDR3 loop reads CAISQTGGFDEQFF. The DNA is TGTGCCATCTCCCAGACAGGGGGCTTTGATGAGCAGTTCTTC.